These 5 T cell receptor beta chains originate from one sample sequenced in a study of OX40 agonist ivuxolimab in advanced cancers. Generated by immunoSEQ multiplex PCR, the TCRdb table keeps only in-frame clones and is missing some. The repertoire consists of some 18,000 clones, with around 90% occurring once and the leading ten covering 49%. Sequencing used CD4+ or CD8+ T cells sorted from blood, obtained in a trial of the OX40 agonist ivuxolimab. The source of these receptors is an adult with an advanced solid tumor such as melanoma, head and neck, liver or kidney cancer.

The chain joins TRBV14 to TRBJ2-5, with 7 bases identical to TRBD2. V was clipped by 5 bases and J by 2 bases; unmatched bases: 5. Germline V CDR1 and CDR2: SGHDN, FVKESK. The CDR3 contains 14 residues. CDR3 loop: CASSYSGAQETQYF. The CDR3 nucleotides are TGTGCCAGCAGCTACAGCGGGGCTCAAGAGACCCAGTACTTC.

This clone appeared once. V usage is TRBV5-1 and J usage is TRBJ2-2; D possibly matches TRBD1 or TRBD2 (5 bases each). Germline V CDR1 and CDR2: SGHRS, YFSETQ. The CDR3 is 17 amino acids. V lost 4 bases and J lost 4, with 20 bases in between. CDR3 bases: TGCGCCAGCAGCATTTTTTGGGAAGGGGAGCTCACCGGGGAGCTGTTTTTT. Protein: CASSIFWEGELTGELFF.

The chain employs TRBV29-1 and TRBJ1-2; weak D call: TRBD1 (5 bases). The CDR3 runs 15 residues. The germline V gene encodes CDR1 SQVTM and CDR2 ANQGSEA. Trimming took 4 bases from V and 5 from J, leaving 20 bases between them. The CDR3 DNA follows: TGCAGCGTTGGAGGGGTGGGAGTTTGGGGATATGGCTACACCTTC. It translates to CSVGGVGVWGYGYTF.

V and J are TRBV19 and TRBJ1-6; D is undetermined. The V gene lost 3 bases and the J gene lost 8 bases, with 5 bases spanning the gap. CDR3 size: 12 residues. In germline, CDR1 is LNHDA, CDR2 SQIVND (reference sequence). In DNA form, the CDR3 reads TGTGCCAGTAGTATTGGTGATTCACCCCTCCACTTT. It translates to CASSIGDSPLHF.

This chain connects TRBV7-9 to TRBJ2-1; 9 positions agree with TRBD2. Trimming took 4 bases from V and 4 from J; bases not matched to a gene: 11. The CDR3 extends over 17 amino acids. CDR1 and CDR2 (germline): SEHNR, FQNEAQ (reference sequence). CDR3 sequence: CASSSTLSGSRYNEQFF. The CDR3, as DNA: TGTGCCAGCAGCTCTACACTTAGCGGGAGCAGATACAATGAGCAGTTCTTC.